The entry below gives a single TCR beta chain sequence along with its context. The antigen remains unidentified. Time point denoted: cycle 4 day 1 (C4D1), after 5 to 7 weeks of nivolumab. Each patient relapsed following autologous stem cell transplantation, and prior brentuximab vedotin exposure differed. The trim removed 4 bases at V and 2 bases at J, leaving 9 bases unmatched. From germline, CDR1 is SGDLS and CDR2 YYNGEE. The CDR3 sequence is 18 residues long. The data were obtained in a study of PD-1 blockade in classical Hodgkin lymphoma. Sequencing used immunoSEQ multiplex PCR; TCRdb keeps in-frame clones, though not all of them. The sample holds over 50,000 clones, approximately 90% seen once. Study findings and constraints: Significantly greater TCR diversity emerged by C4D1 in CD4+ cells but not CD8+ cells. Some patients started nivolumab under 1 year after ASCT, and they were excluded. The authors have not defined what causes the repertoire differences, possibly disease activity or prior therapy.

The sample consisted of peripheral blood mononuclear cells (PBMCs), taken before the fourth cycle of nivolumab. The chain employs TRBV9 and TRBJ2-5; 15 bases are a match to TRBD2. The clonotype was recovered from a human donor with classical Hodgkin lymphoma. CDR3 in amino acids: CASSRGLAGGSGQETQYF. In DNA form, the CDR3 reads TGTGCCAGCAGCAGGGGACTAGCGGGGGGTTCGGGACAAGAGACCCAGTACTTC. The whole variable domain, remainder taken from reference TRBV9 and TRBJ2-5, is DSGVTQTPKHLITATGQRVTLRCSPRSGDLSVYWYQQSLDQGLQFLIQYYNGEERAKGNILERFSAQQFPDLHSELNLSSLELGDSALYFCASSRGLAGGSGQETQYFGPGTRLLVL.